A single sample is the source of the 10 T cell receptor beta chains below, sequenced in a study of radiation and T cells in renal cell carcinoma. Time point described: blood 2 weeks post-SBRT. Treatment meaning: 15 Gy SBRT to primary tumor, nephrectomy 4 weeks later. Repertoires were generated with immunoSEQ multiplex PCR, while TCRdb's copy carries only in-frame clones and drops some. Altogether fewer than 150,000 clones are present, roughly 91% being singletons, with the ten largest covering 5.8%. Sequencing used blood, obtained from a patient whose treatment included radiotherapy and nephrectomy. The receptors were sampled from a woman in her 70s with renal cell carcinoma.

This clone has just one count. V gene TRBV30 combines with J gene TRBJ1-5; 7 nucleotides align to TRBD1. The trim removed 2 bases at V and 4 bases at J, leaving 8 bases unmatched. The CDR3 extends over 15 amino acids. Germline V CDR1 and CDR2: GTSNPN, SVGIG (reference sequence). The CDR3 loop reads CAWSPGQAANQPQHF. The DNA of the CDR3 is TGTGCCTGGAGTCCCGGACAGGCCGCTAATCAGCCCCAGCATTTT.

The sample holds one count of this clone. The chain couples TRBV6-6 to TRBJ2-3, with D perhaps TRBD2 (6 bases). Germline lookup yields CDR1 MNHNY and CDR2 SVGAGI (reference sequence). V lost 6 bases and J lost 4, with 17 bases in between. The CDR3 extends over 15 amino acids. The DNA for the CDR3 is TGTGCCAGCAGCCCTAAGGCGGGGCTAGCAGATACGCAGTATTTT. Residues: CASSPKAGLADTQYF.

The V gene is TRBV27, the J gene TRBJ1-6; D is unresolved. This CDR3 contains 18 residues. CDR1 and CDR2 from the germline V gene are MNHEY and SMNVEV (reference sequence). V was clipped by 4 bases and J by 0 bases, with 16 bases between them. In DNA, the CDR3 is TGTGCCAGCAGTTACAAGTCTTCGAGGAGCTCCTATAATTCACCCCTCCACTTT. Protein: CASSYKSSRSSYNSPLHF.

The chain recombines TRBV11-3 with TRBJ2-2; 9 positions agree with TRBD1. The CDR3 covers 15 residues. The V segment lost 1 base and the J segment 9 bases; nucleotides outside the gene matches: 6. Germline V CDR1 and CDR2: SGHNT, YENEEA. CDR3 residues: CASSLGDRVPRELFF. The CDR3 DNA sequence: TGTGCCAGCAGCTTAGGGGACAGGGTCCCCCGGGAGCTGTTTTTT.

On this clone itself: Additional DNA sequences in this sample encode the identical CDR3. This chain links TRBV19 with TRBJ1-5; no firm D call. Deletions cut 4 bases from V and 4 bases from J, with 5 bases between. Germline-derived CDR1 and CDR2 are LNHDA and SQIVND (reference sequence). This CDR3 has 12 amino acids. This chain's CDR3 is CASSTLNQPQHF. The CDR3, as DNA: TGTGCCAGTAGTACCCTTAATCAGCCCCAGCATTTT.

The V call is TRBV18, the J call TRBJ2-1; 13 nucleotides align to TRBD2. Germline CDR1 is KGHSH and CDR2 is LQKENI. With V trimmed by 6 bases and J by 6 bases, 8 bases remained unmatched. The CDR3 consists of 16 residues. DNA of the CDR3: TGTGCCAGCTCCCCTTTCCGACTAGCGGGGGGCAATGAGCAGTTCTTC. This translates into CASSPFRLAGGNEQFF.

V is TRBV18 and J is TRBJ1-5; 7 bases are a match to TRBD1. The ends lost 2 bases at V and 0 bases at J; junction bases unmatched: 4. The CDR3 has 16 residues. From germline, CDR1 is KGHSH and CDR2 LQKENI. The CDR3 DNA reads as TGTGCCAGCTCACCATCGGACAGGCATAGCAATCAGCCCCAGCATTTT. Protein sequence: CASSPSDRHSNQPQHF.

A few counts support this clone. CDR3 region: CASSLEGRDYNEQFF. The DNA for the CDR3 is TGCGCCAGCAGCTTGGAGGGCAGGGACTACAATGAGCAGTTCTTC. The rearrangement links TRBV5-1 to TRBJ2-1, with D possibly TRBD1 on 5 matching bases. The length of the CDR3 is 15 residues. V gave up 0 bases and J gave up 3 bases, with 10 bases separating them. Germline V gene sequence: CDR1 SGHRS, CDR2 YFSETQ.

This clone has more than one count but fewer than ten. The V and J genes are TRBV28 and TRBJ1-2, with D tentatively TRBD1 (5 bases). V gave up 1 base and J gave up 4 bases, with 10 bases separating them. Germline CDR1 MDHEN, CDR2 SYDVKM. The CDR3 contains 14 residues. This chain's CDR3 is CASSLSPGTYGYTF. The CDR3 DNA sequence: TGTGCCAGCAGTTTATCGCCAGGGACCTATGGCTACACCTTC.

The chain links TRBV28 to TRBJ1-5; 7 bases agree with TRBD1. The CDR3 is 15 amino acids. The ends lost 2 bases at V and 7 bases at J; junction bases unmatched: 8. CDR1 and CDR2 (germline): MDHEN, SYDVKM. CDR3 loop: CASSLNPRGNQPQHF. The CDR3 DNA is TGTGCCAGCAGTTTAAATCCCAGGGGGAACCAGCCCCAGCATTTT.